The rows below give T cell receptor beta chains drawn from one sample of a study of cytomegalovirus exposure and HLA in healthy donors. Generated by immunoSEQ multiplex PCR, the TCRdb table keeps only in-frame clones and is missing some. The sample contains 95,000 to 110,000 clones, 60% to 80% of which appear only once. The sample comprised PBMCs. Receptor source: a man aged 18 to 29 in good health and CMV-seronegative. The CDR3 runs from the conserved cysteine through the conserved F or W. Each record gives: V gene, D gene, clone size, CDR3 length, J gene, CDR3 protein, CDR3 DNA. D genes are given only for firm matches. Only some rows state a clone size, as once, few, many or a class for expanded clones.

TRBV6-4	TRBD2	-	16	TRBJ2-3	CASSSLAGASTDTQYF	TGTGCCAGCAGTTCCTTAGCGGGGGCGAGCACAGATACGCAGTATTTT
TRBV21-1	-	-	13	TRBJ2-7	CASSVRDFHEQYF	TGTGCCAGCAGCGTCCGGGACTTCCACGAGCAGTACTTC
TRBV7-9	-	-	13	TRBJ1-5	CASSLAGDQPQHF	TGTGCCAGCAGCTTAGCAGGGGATCAGCCCCAGCATTTT
TRBV5-1	-	-	15	TRBJ1-4	CASSAGQRSNEKLFF	TGCGCCAGCAGCGCAGGGCAAAGATCTAATGAAAAACTGTTTTTT
TRBV6-5	-	-	14	TRBJ1-1	CASRKEALNTEAFF	TGTGCCAGCAGGAAAGAGGCCCTGAACACTGAAGCTTTCTTT
TRBV15	TRBD1	once	14	TRBJ2-2	CATGDRANTGELFF	TGTGCCACCGGTGACAGGGCAAACACCGGGGAGCTGTTTTTT
TRBV5-8	-	-	14	TRBJ1-1	CASSLNWGGTEAFF	TGTGCCAGCAGCTTGAACTGGGGGGGGACTGAAGCTTTCTTT
TRBV27	TRBD1	-	16	TRBJ2-4	CASSRRTGLAKNIQYF	TGTGCCAGCAGTCGCCGGACAGGGTTAGCCAAAAACATTCAGTACTTC
TRBV7-9	TRBD2	-	18	TRBJ2-6	CSSRASGGPTSGANVLTF	TGTTCCAGCCGGGCTAGCGGGGGCCCTACGTCTGGGGCCAACGTCCTGACTTTC
TRBV28	TRBD1	-	16	TRBJ1-2	CASSVGQEPPYYGYTF	TGTGCCAGCAGTGTCGGACAGGAACCCCCATACTATGGCTACACCTTC
TRBV11-2	TRBD1	-	17	TRBJ1-2	CASSSPDRGRQNYGYTF	TGTGCCAGCAGCTCCCCGGACAGGGGGCGGCAAAACTATGGCTACACCTTC
TRBV18	-	-	14	TRBJ2-7	CASSPPSRDYEQYF	TGTGCCAGCTCACCACCGTCTCGGGACTACGAGCAGTACTTC
TRBV9	TRBD1	-	14	TRBJ1-2	CASSVGDRAIGYTF	TGTGCCAGCAGCGTAGGGGACAGGGCTATCGGCTACACCTTC
TRBV7-3	-	-	15	TRBJ2-3	CASSLIAASTDTQYF	TGTGCCAGCAGCTTAATAGCGGCTAGCACAGATACGCAGTATTTT
TRBV18	-	-	17	TRBJ2-6	CASSPLRSDSGANVLTF	TGTGCCAGCTCACCTTTGCGGAGCGATTCTGGGGCCAACGTCCTGACTTTC